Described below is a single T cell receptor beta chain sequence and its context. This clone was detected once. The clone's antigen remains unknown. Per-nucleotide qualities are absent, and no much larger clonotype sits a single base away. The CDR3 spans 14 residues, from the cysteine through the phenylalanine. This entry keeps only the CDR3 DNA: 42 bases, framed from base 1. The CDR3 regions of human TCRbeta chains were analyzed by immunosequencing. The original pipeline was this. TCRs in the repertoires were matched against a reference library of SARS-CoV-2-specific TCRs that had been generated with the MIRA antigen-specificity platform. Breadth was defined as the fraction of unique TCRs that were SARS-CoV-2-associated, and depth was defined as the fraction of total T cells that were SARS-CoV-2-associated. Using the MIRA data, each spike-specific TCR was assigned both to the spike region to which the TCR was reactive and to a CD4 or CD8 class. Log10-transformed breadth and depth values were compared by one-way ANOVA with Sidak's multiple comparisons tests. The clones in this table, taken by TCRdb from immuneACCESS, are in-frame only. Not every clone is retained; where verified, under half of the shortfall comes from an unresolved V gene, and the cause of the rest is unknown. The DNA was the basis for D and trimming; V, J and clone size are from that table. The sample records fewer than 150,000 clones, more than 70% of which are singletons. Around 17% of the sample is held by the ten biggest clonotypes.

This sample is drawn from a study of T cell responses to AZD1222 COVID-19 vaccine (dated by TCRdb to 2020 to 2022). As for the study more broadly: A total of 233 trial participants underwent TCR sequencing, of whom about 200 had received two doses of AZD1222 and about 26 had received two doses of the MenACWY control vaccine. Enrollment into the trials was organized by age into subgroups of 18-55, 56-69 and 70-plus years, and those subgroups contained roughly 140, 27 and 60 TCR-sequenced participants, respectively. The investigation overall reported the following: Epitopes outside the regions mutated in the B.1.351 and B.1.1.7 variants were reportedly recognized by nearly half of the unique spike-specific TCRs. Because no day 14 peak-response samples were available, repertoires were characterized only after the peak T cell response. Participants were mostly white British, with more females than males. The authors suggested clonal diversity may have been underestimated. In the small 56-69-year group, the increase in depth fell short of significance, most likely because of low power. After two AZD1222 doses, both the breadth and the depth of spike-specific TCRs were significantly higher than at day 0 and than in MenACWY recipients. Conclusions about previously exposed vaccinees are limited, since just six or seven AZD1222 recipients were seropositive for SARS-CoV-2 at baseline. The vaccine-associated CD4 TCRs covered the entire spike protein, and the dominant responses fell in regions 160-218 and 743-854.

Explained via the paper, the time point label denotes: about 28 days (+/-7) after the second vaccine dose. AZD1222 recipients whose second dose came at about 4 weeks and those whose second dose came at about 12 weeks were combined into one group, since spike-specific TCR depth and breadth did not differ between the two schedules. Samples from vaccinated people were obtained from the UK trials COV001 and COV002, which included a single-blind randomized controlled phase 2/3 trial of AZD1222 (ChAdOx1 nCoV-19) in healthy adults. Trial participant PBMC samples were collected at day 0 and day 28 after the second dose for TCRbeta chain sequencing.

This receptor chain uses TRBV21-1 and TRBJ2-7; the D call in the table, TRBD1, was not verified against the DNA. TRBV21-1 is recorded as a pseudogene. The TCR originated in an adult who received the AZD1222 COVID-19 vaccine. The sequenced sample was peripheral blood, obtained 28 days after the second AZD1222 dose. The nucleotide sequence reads TGTGCCAGCAGCAAACCAGGCAGCTCCTACGAGCAGTACTTC. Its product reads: CASSKPGSSYEQYF.